The 7 T cell receptor beta chains presented below share a single source sample, sequenced in a study of T cell responses to AZD1222 COVID-19 vaccine. Clones were read by immunoSEQ multiplex PCR, and TCRdb kept only the in-frame ones, dropping some. The table includes tens of thousands of clones, around 80% detected once. The sample in question was peripheral blood, obtained 28 days after the second AZD1222 dose. All receptors derive from an adult who received the AZD1222 COVID-19 vaccine.

The gene calls are TRBV7-6 and TRBJ1-3; TRBD1 might be the D (5 bases). The CDR3 runs 16 residues. Trimming removed 2 bases at V and 0 bases at J, with 11 bases between. Germline V gene lookup returns CDR1 SGHVS and CDR2 FNYEAQ. The CDR3 DNA follows: TGTGCCAGCAGCTTAAGGGGTTCGGGCTCTGGAAACACCATATATTTT. As protein: CASSLRGSGSGNTIYF.

The chain combines TRBV19 with TRBJ1-2; D not certain. The CDR3 has 14 residues. Germline CDR1 and CDR2: LNHDA and SQIVND (reference sequence). Trimming took 1 base from V and 4 from J, leaving 10 bases between them. The CDR3 loop reads CASSIGGDGYGYTF. The CDR3 DNA sequence: TGTGCCAGTAGTATAGGAGGTGACGGCTATGGCTACACCTTC.

This clone was seen many times. The V gene is TRBV30, the J gene TRBJ1-1; D gene ambiguous. Trimming removed 3 bases from V and 4 bases from J, with 15 bases in between. Looked up from germline, CDR1 is GTSNPN and CDR2 is SVGIG (reference sequence). The CDR3 is made up of 14 amino acids. The CDR3 nucleotides read TGTGCCTGGAGATCTTCCCCGGCGGGCACTGAAGCTTTCTTT. It translates to CAWRSSPAGTEAFF.

The chain employs TRBV6-1 and TRBJ2-7, with D possibly called TRBD1 or TRBD2 (6 bases each). The V and J ends lost 1 base and 5 bases respectively, with 12 bases between them. From germline, CDR1 is MNHNS and CDR2 SASEGT. The CDR3 runs 14 residues. The DNA of the CDR3 is TGTGCCAGCAGTGAAGAATGGAGGGACAACGAGCAGTACTTC. Translation: CASSEEWRDNEQYF.

The chain couples TRBV28 to TRBJ1-2, with TRBD1 matching 9 bases. V shed 4 bases and J 6 bases; nucleotides not matched to a gene: 6. The CDR3 is made up of 14 amino acids. Looked up from germline, CDR1 is MDHEN and CDR2 is SYDVKM. CDR3 bases: TGTGCCAGCAGTTATCCGGGACAGGGCAATGGCTACACCTTC. Translated, it gives CASSYPGQGNGYTF.

DNA for the CDR3: TGTGCCAGCGGGGACAGCCCGTACTCTGGAAACACCATATATTTT. Translated: CASGDSPYSGNTIYF. The chain joins TRBV2 to TRBJ1-3, with 7 bases aligning to TRBD1. Per the germline V gene, CDR1 is SNHLY and CDR2 is FYNNEI. The CDR3 sequence is 15 residues long. V was pared by 8 bases and J by 0 bases, with 7 bases of the junction left unmatched.

The chain has TRBV2 and TRBJ1-2; no clear D gene. The CDR3 consists of 13 residues. Trimming shortened V by 4 bases and J by 8 bases, and 14 bases separated the two germline ends. CDR1 is SNHLY, CDR2 FYNNEI, per germline. The chain's CDR3 is CASSVQTRAGYTF. The CDR3 DNA sequence: TGTGCCAGCAGTGTGCAGACGAGGGCGGGCTACACCTTC. The full variable domain, in which reference TRBV2 and TRBJ1-2 provide the parts outside the CDR3, is EPEVTQTPSHQVTQMGQEVILRCVPISNHLYFYWYRQILGQKVEFLVSFYNNEISEKSEIFDDQFSVERPDGSNFTLKIRSTKLEDSAMYFCASSVQTRAGYTFGSGTRLTVV.